Listed below are T cell receptor beta chains from one sample, sequenced in a study of human T cells and chemical hapten exposure. MiXCR was run by TCRdb on the RACE reads, yielding one entry per CDR3 protein. Among approximately 80,000 distinct CDR3 sequences listed, around 15% were seen once. This material consisted of whole blood, taken in connection with sensitization to the hapten diphenylcyclopropenone (DPC). The source is a woman in her fifties or sixties with alopecia areata. Some clones in this sample may be carry-over from other donors' samples. The CDR3 runs from the conserved cysteine through the conserved F or W. A D gene is named only where the DNA matches it firmly. Rows give clone size only sometimes, using once, few, many, or a class for an expanded clone.

-	TRBV20-1	TRBJ2-1	few	CSANAESSYNEQFF	TGCAGTGCTAATGCCGAGAGCTCCTACAATGAGCAGTTCTTC
TRBD2	TRBV7-2	TRBJ2-3	-	CASSRQGASGSTDTQYF	TGTGCCAGCAGCCGACAAGGAGCTAGCGGTAGCACAGATACGCAGTATTTT
TRBD1	TRBV28	TRBJ2-1	-	CASSLGTGHPYNEQFF	TGTGCCAGCAGTTTGGGGACAGGGCACCCCTACAATGAGCAGTTCTTC
-	TRBV18	TRBJ2-3	-	CASSPGLGRVSDTQYF	TGTGCCAGCTCACCAGGGCTAGGCAGAGTATCGGATACGCAGTATTTT
TRBD1	TRBV5-5	TRBJ1-1	-	CASSTTGGFAEAFF	TGTGCCAGCAGCACGACAGGGGGCTTCGCTGAAGCTTTCTTT
TRBD1	TRBV20-1	TRBJ1-1	-	CSESSPGTGNTEAFF	TGCAGTGAATCCAGTCCCGGGACAGGGAACACTGAAGCTTTCTTT
-	TRBV6-6	TRBJ1-6	-	CASRNQGGGNSPLHF	TGTGCCAGCAGAAATCAGGGCGGTGGTAATTCACCCCTCCACTTT
-	TRBV9	TRBJ1-2	-	CASSVLGGADGYTF	TGTGCCAGCAGCGTTCTCGGCGGAGCGGATGGCTACACCTTC
-	TRBV2	TRBJ2-5	-	CASRTGEGTGTQYF	TGTGCCAGCAGAACAGGGGAGGGGACGGGGACCCAGTACTTC
TRBD2	TRBV5-8	TRBJ2-1	-	CASSDAGESFFGSYNEQFF	TGTGCCAGCAGCGATGCGGGAGAATCGTTCTTCGGCTCCTACAATGAGCAGTTCTTC